This T cell receptor beta chain was obtained from a study of T cell responses to AZD1222 COVID-19 vaccine. The study's findings and limits: The donors showed a predominance of white British ancestry and of females, with possible underestimation of clonal diversity. Repertoire collection took place solely once the T cell response had peaked.

Concerning this clone itself: Its antigen remains unidentified.

The table came from immunoSEQ multiplex PCR; TCRdb's copy has only in-frame clones and leaves some out. The table records roughly 90,000 clones, about nine tenths of them present only once. The V gene's germline CDR1 is SGHRS and CDR2 YFSETQ. CDR3 length equals 16 residues. V shed 3 bases, J shed 2 bases, and the junction held 6 bases outside the gene matches. The sample was peripheral blood, taken 28 days after the second AZD1222 dose. The TCR sequence derives from an adult who received the AZD1222 COVID-19 vaccine. The chain links TRBV5-1 to TRBJ1-3; 9 nucleotides match TRBD1. The CDR3 DNA sequence: TGCGCCAGCAGCTGGGGACAGGGAATGGCTGGAAACACCATATATTTT. This gives the protein CASSWGQGMAGNTIYF.